The rows below give T cell receptor beta chains drawn from one sample of a study of blood T cell repertoires in COVID-19. Using immunoSEQ multiplex PCR, the repertoire was profiled, and TCRdb retains in-frame clones only, with some absent. In the table there are under 150,000 clones, 70% to 90% of which are singletons. What was sequenced was peripheral blood. Receptors were obtained from a woman aged 55-70 years with COVID-19, enrolled during active disease. Both conserved end residues are trimmed from each CDR3. Each record gives: V gene, clone size, CDR3 protein. Expanded clones are given a class, and other clones once, few, many or no size at all.

v_gene: TRBV5-1; abundance: -; CDR3aa: ASSLMREETQY
v_gene: TRBV5-1; abundance: -; CDR3aa: ASSPGSWDTQY
v_gene: TRBV5-5; abundance: -; CDR3aa: ASTLQYWTGGYNSPLH
v_gene: TRBV19; abundance: -; CDR3aa: ASSIVAGPPQETQY
v_gene: TRBV27; abundance: -; CDR3aa: ASSLMAATDTQY
v_gene: TRBV19; abundance: -; CDR3aa: ASSFHPDRNTDTQY
v_gene: TRBV28; abundance: -; CDR3aa: ASSGQLNTEAF
v_gene: TRBV7-9; abundance: -; CDR3aa: ATPSPPGVDANTGELF
v_gene: TRBV18; abundance: once; CDR3aa: ASSPGLAGGRQETQY
v_gene: TRBV7-3; abundance: few; CDR3aa: ASSLREGETQY
v_gene: TRBV18; abundance: -; CDR3aa: ASSQRTGRATDTQY
v_gene: TRBV28; abundance: -; CDR3aa: ASSLTGGGGYT
v_gene: TRBV7-8; abundance: -; CDR3aa: ASSSGTQGYNSPLH
v_gene: TRBV30; abundance: -; CDR3aa: AWNTRQRGNSPLH
v_gene: TRBV11-2; abundance: -; CDR3aa: ASSYITGGFTDTQY
v_gene: TRBV5-4; abundance: -; CDR3aa: ASSLAVGHSTDTQY
v_gene: TRBV5-1; abundance: -; CDR3aa: ASSFLAGVTDTQY
v_gene: TRBV2; abundance: -; CDR3aa: ASSQSGGAPGELF
v_gene: TRBV4-1; abundance: -; CDR3aa: ASSQERARGLVRGYT